This T cell receptor (beta chain) was observed in a study of T-cell memory formation after mild COVID-19. Overall study: Largely donor-specific TCR clusters were found. General observations from the study: CD4+ bias marked clones expanding day 15 to 37, unlike balanced contracting clones. The finding that pre-infection memory included some responding clones suggested that cross-reactive memory joined.

This clonotype was detected a few times. Antigen specificity is unknown. The CDR3 extends over 17 amino acids. The germline gives CDR1 KGHSH, CDR2 LQKENI. Between the trimmed V and J ends, which lost 0 bases and 5 bases, there was a span of 18 bases. A 5'RACE reaction primed in the constant segment made cDNA libraries of TCR alpha and TCR beta, and these carried sample barcodes and UMIs. Using its own MiXCR run on the 5' RACE reads, TCRdb lists one record per CDR3 protein. Here the sample spans 450,000 to 650,000 distinct CDR3 sequences, roughly 20% being singletons. Sample: PBMCs or a T cell subset sorted from them (not recorded which). The sequence came from an adult woman who had mild COVID-19 (a few samples of this study predate the infection). Cell type and time point are not known. This chain joins TRBV18 and TRBJ2-3; D unresolved. The CDR3 loop reads CASSPPTRTASGDTQYF. The CDR3 coding sequence is TGTGCCAGCTCACCACCGACAAGGACCGCGTCGGGAGATACGCAGTATTTT. Filled out from reference TRBV18 and TRBJ2-3, the complete variable domain reads NAGVMQNPRHLVRRRGQEARLRCSPMKGHSHVYWYRQLPEEGLKFMVYLQKENIIDESGMPKERFSAEFPKEGPSILRIQQVVRGDSAAYFCASSPPTRTASGDTQYFGPGTRLTVL.